This entry features one TCR beta chain sequence. What it binds is not known. The data were obtained in a study of cytomegalovirus exposure and HLA in healthy donors. Whole-study findings and limits: Sequencing likely caused a cluster of highly shared sequence variants. Across donors, presence/absence analyses took sequencing depth to be roughly uniform.

Researchers ran the PCR with 60 Vbeta and 13 Jbeta primers. Repertoires were generated with immunoSEQ multiplex PCR, while TCRdb's copy carries only in-frame clones and drops some. The sample has 90,000 to 100,000 clones, about 80% seen once. V lost 4 bases, J lost 1 base, and 7 bases stayed unmatched. The CDR3 is 16 residues long. Germline V lookup: CDR1 SGDLS, CDR2 YYNGEE. The rearrangement links TRBV9 to TRBJ2-4; the match to TRBD1 covers 8 bases. This clonotype was sampled from a man in his 60s in good health and CMV-seropositive. Sequenced input: PBMCs. The CDR3 sequence: CASSPQDRAAKNIQYF. Here the CDR3 DNA reads TGTGCCAGCAGCCCACAGGACAGGGCGGCCAAAAACATTCAGTACTTC.